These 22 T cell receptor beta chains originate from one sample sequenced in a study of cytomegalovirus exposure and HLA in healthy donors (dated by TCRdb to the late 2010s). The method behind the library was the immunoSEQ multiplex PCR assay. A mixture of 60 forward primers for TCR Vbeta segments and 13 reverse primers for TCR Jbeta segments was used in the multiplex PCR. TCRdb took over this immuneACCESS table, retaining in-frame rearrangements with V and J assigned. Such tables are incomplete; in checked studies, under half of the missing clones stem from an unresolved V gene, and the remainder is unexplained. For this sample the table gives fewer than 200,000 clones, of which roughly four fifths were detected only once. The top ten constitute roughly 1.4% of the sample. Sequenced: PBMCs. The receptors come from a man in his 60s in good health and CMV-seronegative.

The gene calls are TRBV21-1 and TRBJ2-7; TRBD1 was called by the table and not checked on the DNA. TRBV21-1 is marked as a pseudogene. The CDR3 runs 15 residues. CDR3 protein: CASSKGQGVRCEQYF. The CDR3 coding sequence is TGTGCCAGCAGCAAGGGACAGGGGGTCAGGTGCGAGCAGTACTTC.

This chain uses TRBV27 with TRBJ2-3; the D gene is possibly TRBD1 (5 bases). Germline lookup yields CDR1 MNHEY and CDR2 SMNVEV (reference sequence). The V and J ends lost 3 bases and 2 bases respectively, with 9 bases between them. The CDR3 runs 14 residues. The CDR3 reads CASSFDRSTDTQYF. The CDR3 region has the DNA TGTGCCAGCAGTTTCGACAGATCCACAGATACGCAGTATTTT.

CDR3 sequence: CASNNRDTYEQYF. DNA of the CDR3: TGTGCCAGCAACAACAGGGACACCTACGAGCAGTACTTC. The chain combines TRBV7-8 with TRBJ2-7; a possible D gene is TRBD1 (6 bases). Germline lookup yields CDR1 SGHVS and CDR2 FQNEAQ. Trimming cost V 7 bases and J 2 bases, with 12 bases left between them. The CDR3 is made up of 13 amino acids.

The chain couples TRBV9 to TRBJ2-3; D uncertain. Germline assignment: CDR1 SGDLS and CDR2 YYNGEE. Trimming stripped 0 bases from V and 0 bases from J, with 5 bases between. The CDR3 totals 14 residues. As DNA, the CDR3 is TGTGCCAGCAGCGTAGTTAGTAGCACAGATACGCAGTATTTT. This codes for CASSVVSSTDTQYF.

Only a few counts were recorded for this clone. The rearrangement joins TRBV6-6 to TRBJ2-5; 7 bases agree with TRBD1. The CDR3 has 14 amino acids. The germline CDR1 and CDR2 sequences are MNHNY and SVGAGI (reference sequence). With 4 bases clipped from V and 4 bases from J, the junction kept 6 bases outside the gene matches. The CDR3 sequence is CASSSWTGGETQYF. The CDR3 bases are TGTGCCAGCAGTTCCTGGACAGGAGGAGAGACCCAGTACTTC.

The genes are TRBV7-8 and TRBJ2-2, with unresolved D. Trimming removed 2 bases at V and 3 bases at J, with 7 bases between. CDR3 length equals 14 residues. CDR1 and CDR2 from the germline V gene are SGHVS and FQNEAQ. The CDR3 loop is CASSLHGDTGELFF. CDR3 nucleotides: TGTGCCAGCAGCTTACACGGAGACACCGGGGAGCTGTTTTTT.

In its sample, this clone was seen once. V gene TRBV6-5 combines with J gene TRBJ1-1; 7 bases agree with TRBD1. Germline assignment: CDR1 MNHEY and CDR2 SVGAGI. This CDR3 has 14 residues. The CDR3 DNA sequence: TGTGGACCCTCAACAGGGGTTTGGCACGATGAAGCTTTCTTT. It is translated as CGPSTGVWHDEAFF.

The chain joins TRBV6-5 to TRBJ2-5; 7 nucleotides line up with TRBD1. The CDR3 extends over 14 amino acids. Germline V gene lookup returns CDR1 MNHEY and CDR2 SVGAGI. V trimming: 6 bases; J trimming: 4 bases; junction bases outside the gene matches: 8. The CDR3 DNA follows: TGTGCCAGCAGCCCGACAGGGCTGAGAGAGACCCAGTACTTC. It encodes CASSPTGLRETQYF.

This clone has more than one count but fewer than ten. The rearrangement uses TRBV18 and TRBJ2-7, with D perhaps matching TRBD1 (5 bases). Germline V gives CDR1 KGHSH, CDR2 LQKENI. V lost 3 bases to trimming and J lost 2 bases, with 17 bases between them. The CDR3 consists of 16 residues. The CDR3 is CASSPRQGREAYEQYF. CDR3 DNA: TGTGCCAGCTCACCCCGGCAAGGCAGGGAAGCCTACGAGCAGTACTTC.

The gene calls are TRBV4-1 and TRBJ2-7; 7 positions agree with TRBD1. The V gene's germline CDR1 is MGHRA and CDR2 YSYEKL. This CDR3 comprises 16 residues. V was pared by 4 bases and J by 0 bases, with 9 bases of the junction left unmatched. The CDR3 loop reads CASSRTQTGSSYEQYF. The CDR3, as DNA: TGCGCCAGCAGCCGGACCCAGACAGGGAGCTCCTACGAGCAGTACTTC.

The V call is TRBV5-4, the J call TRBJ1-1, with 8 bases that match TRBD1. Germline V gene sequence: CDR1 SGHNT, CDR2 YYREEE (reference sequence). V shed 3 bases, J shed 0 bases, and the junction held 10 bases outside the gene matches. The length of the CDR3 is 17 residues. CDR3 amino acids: CASSSGTGVPLNTEAFF. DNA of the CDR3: TGTGCCAGCAGCTCCGGGACAGGCGTGCCCTTGAACACTGAAGCTTTCTTT.

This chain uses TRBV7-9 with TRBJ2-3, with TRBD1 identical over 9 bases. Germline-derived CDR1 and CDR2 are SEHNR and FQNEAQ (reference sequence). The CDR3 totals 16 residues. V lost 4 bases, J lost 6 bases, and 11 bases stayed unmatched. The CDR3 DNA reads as TGTGCCAGCAGCTCCCCACAGACAGGGGGGGACGATACGCAGTATTTT. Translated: CASSSPQTGGDDTQYF.

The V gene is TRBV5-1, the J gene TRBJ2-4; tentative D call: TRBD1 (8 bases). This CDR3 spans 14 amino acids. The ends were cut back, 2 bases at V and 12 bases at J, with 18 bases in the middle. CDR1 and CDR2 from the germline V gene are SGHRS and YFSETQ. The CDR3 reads CASSFNRGGFDQYF. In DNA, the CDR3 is TGCGCCAGCAGCTTTAACAGGGGGGGATTCGATCAGTACTTC.

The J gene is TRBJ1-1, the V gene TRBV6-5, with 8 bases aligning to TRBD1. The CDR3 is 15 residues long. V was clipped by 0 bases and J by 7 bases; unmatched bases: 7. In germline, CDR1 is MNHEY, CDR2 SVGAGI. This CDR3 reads CASSYSNRGSVEAFF. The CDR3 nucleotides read TGTGCCAGCAGTTACTCGAACAGGGGGTCGGTTGAAGCTTTCTTT.

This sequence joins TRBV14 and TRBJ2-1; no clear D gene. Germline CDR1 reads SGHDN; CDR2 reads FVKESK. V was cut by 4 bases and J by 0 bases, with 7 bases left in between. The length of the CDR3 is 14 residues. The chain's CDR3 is CASSPLSSYNEQFF. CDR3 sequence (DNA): TGTGCCAGCAGCCCCCTCTCCTCCTACAATGAGCAGTTCTTC.

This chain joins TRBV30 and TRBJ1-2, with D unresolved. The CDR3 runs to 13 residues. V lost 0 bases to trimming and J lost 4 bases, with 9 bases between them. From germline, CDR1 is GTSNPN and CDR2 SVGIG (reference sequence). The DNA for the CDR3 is TGTGCCTGGAGTGTTGGGCCCCTCTATGGCTACACCTTC. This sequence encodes CAWSVGPLYGYTF.

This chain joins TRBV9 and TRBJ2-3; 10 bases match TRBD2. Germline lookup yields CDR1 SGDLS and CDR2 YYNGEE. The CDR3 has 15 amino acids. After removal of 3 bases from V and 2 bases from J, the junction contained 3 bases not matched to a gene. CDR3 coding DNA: TGTGCCAGCAGCGCGCTAGCGGGGGCCACAGATACGCAGTATTTT. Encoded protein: CASSALAGATDTQYF.

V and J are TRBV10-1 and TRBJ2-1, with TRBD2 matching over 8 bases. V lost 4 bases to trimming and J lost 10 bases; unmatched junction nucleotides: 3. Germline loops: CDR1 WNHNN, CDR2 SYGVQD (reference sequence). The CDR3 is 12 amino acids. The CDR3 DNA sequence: TGCGCCAGCAGTGCCAGCGGGAGAGAGCAGTTCTTC. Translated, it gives CASSASGREQFF.

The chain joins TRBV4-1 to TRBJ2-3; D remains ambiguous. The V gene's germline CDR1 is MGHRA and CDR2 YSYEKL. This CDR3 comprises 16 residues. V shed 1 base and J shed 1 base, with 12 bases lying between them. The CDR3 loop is CASSQAPLRRTDTQYF. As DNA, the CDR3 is TGCGCCAGCAGCCAAGCCCCGTTGCGTCGCACAGATACGCAGTATTTT.

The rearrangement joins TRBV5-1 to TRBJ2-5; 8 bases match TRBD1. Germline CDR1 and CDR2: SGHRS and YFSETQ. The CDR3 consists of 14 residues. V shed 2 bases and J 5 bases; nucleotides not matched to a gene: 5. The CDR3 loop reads CASSLLRGQETQYF. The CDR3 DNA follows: TGCGCCAGCAGCTTACTCAGGGGGCAGGAGACCCAGTACTTC.

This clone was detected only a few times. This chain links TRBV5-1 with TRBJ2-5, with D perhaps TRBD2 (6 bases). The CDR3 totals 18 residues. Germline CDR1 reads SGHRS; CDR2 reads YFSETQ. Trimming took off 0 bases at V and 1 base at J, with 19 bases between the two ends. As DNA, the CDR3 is TGCGCCAGCAGCTTGGCCCGGTTCGGGAGTCGGGGCCAAGAGACCCAGTACTTC. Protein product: CASSLARFGSRGQETQYF.

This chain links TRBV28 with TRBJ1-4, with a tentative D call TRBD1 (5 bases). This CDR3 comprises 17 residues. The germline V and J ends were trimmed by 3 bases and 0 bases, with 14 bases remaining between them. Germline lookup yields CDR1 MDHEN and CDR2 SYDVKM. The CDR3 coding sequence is TGTGCCAGCAGTTTTTCCTTCGGACAAGCAACTAATGAAAAACTGTTTTTT. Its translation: CASSFSFGQATNEKLFF.